This T cell receptor beta chain originates from a study of Ad26.COV2.S vaccination and SARS-CoV-2 variants. Study background: As a participant in COV1001, the donor was in the Ad26.COV2.S trial arm.

The CDR3 runs to 13 residues. Germline loops: CDR1 MNHEY, CDR2 SVGEGT. The V end lost 6 bases, the J end lost 2 bases, and 10 bases lay between the germline ends. The method was immunoSEQ multiplex PCR; TCRdb's version includes in-frame clones alone and lacks a portion of them. Here the sample spans about 420,000 clones, roughly 90% being singletons. Treatment described: some 20 received Ad26.COV2.S at low or high dose, single or two shots; about five received placebo; per-sample allocation not given. Collection of samples fell on day 63 after the first vaccine or placebo injection. The specimen comprised peripheral blood, sampled in a trial of Ad26.COV2.S vaccine versus placebo. The TCR originated in a person aged 18-60 years who received the Ad26.COV2.S COVID-19 vaccine or a placebo. J is TRBJ2-5 and V is TRBV6-2 or TRBV6-3; unclear D gene. CDR3: CASSRRTQETQYF. DNA for the CDR3: TGTGCCAGCAGCAGACGTACTCAAGAGACCCAGTACTTC.